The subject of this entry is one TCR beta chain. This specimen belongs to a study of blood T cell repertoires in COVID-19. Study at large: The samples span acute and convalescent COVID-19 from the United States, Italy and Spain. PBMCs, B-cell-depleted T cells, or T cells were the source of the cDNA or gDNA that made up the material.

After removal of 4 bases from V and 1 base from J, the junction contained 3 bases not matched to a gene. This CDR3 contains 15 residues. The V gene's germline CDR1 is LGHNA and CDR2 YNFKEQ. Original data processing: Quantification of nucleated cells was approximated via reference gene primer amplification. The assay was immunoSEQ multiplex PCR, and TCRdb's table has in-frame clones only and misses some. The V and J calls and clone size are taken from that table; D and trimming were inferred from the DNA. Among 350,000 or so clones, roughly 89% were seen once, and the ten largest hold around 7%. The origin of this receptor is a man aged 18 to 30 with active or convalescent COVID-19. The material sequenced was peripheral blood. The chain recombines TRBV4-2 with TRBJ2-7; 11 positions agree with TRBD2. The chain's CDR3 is CASSPRLAGSYEQYF. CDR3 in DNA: TGTGCCAGCAGCCCCCGACTAGCGGGGTCCTACGAGCAGTACTTC.